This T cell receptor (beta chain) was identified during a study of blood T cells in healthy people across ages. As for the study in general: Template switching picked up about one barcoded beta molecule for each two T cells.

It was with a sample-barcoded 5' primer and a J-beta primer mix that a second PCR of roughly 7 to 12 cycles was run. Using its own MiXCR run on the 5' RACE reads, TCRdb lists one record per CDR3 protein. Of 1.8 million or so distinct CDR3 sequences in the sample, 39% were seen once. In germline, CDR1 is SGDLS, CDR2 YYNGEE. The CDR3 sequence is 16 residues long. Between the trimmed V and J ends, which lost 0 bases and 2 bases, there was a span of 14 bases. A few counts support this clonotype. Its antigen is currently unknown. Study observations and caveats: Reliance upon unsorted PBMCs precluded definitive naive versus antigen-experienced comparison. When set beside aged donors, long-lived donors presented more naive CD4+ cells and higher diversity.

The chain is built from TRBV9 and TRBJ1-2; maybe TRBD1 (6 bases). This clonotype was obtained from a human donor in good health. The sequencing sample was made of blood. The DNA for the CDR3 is TGTGCCAGCAGCGTAGCCACGGGGGCAGGGAACTATGGCTACACCTTC. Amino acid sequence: CASSVATGAGNYGYTF.